These 9 T cell receptor beta chains were all obtained from the same sample, sequenced in a study of beta chain features in type 1 diabetes. General study results and limits: TCRB CDR3 length was moderately but significantly reduced in all four CD4+ subsets of Type 1 diabetes patients.

No antigens are known for them. Isolated RNA was reverse transcribed in full, so expressed TCRB transcripts were sequenced. Data came from immunoSEQ multiplex PCR; TCRdb stores just in-frame clones and leaves some out. The profile shows some 270,000 clones, roughly a tenth of them singletons. Sequenced sample: naive CD4+ T cells from blood. The receptors come from a man aged 30 to 45 with type 1 diabetes.

The chain carries TRBV5-6 and TRBJ1-2, with TRBD1 as a possible D gene (5 bases). Germline CDR1 is SGHDT and CDR2 is YYEEEE. Trimming removed 5 bases at V and 3 bases at J, with 11 bases between. CDR3 length equals 13 residues. Written as DNA, the CDR3 is TGTGCCAGCAGTCGCGGGACTGACTATGGCTACACCTTC. Its protein is CASSRGTDYGYTF.

This clone has a single count. The V gene is TRBV27, the J gene TRBJ2-1, with D uncertain. Trimming removed 8 bases at V and 3 bases at J, with 11 bases between. CDR1 is MNHEY and CDR2 is SMNVEV in the germline V gene (reference sequence). The CDR3 loop spans 13 amino acids. CDR3 loop: CASRGNVYNEQFF. In DNA form, the CDR3 reads TGTGCCAGCCGAGGCAATGTCTACAATGAGCAGTTCTTC.

The chain combines TRBV2 with TRBJ2-2, with 11 positions matching TRBD1. V dropped 8 bases and J dropped 5; count of bases not matched to a gene: 7. The CDR3 is 15 residues long. The germline gives CDR1 SNHLY, CDR2 FYNNEI. The chain's CDR3 is CASLRDRGRTGELFF. The CDR3 region has the DNA TGTGCCAGCCTCCGGGACAGGGGGAGGACCGGGGAGCTGTTTTTT.

The rearrangement joins TRBV28 to TRBJ1-4; D uncertain. V was shortened by 5 bases and J by 4 bases, with 14 bases between the two germline ends. This CDR3 contains 15 residues. Germline V gene data show CDR1 as MDHEN and CDR2 as SYDVKM. CDR3 amino acids: CASSPPEQINEKLFF. CDR3 bases: TGTGCCAGCAGTCCCCCCGAACAGATTAATGAAAAACTGTTTTTT.

This chain uses TRBV28 with TRBJ1-5, with D perhaps TRBD1 (6 bases). The CDR3 is made up of 15 amino acids. Trimming removed 10 bases from V and 5 bases from J, with 21 bases in between. Germline lookup yields CDR1 MDHEN and CDR2 SYDVKM. The CDR3 nucleotides are TGTGCCACCTCCTCACAGGGATTAGGTTATCAGCCCCAGCATTTT. It translates to CATSSQGLGYQPQHF.

The J gene is TRBJ1-5, the V gene TRBV10-3; 7 bases line up with TRBD1. V shed 3 bases, J shed 2 bases, and the junction held 4 bases outside the gene matches. Looked up from germline, CDR1 is ENHRY and CDR2 is SYGVKD. This CDR3 comprises 15 residues. CDR3 amino acids: CAISDHGQGNQPQHF. The CDR3 DNA reads TGTGCCATCAGTGACCATGGACAGGGCAATCAGCCCCAGCATTTT.

The rearrangement uses TRBV14 and TRBJ1-1; D is uncertain. Germline lookup yields CDR1 SGHDN and CDR2 FVKESK. The CDR3 contains 13 residues. Between the trimmed V and J ends, which lost 0 bases and 8 bases, there was a span of 10 bases. The CDR3 protein is CASSQDRGTEAFF. In nucleotides, the CDR3 is TGTGCCAGCAGCCAAGATAGAGGAACCGAAGCTTTCTTT.

The V gene is TRBV6-4, the J gene TRBJ2-3; D is undetermined. Trimming stripped 2 bases from V and 0 bases from J, with 3 bases between. CDR1 and CDR2 from the germline V gene are MRHNA and SNTAGT. The CDR3 runs 13 residues. CDR3 in amino acids: CASSDQSTDTQYF. In nucleotides, the CDR3 is TGTGCCAGCAGTGACCAAAGCACAGATACGCAGTATTTT.

This chain links TRBV6-5 with TRBJ2-5; D may be TRBD1 (7 bases). The ends were cut back, 4 bases at V and 4 bases at J, with 16 bases in the middle. The germline V gene encodes CDR1 MNHEY and CDR2 SVGAGI. This CDR3 region has 15 residues. The CDR3 coding sequence is TGTGCCAGCAGTTGGAGGGGAGACAGGGCAGAGACCCAGTACTTC. This codes for CASSWRGDRAETQYF.